Sequencing of this T cell receptor beta chain was carried out in a study of blood T cell repertoires in COVID-19. Study in general: Sites in the United States, Italy and Spain provided acute and convalescent COVID-19 samples. T cells, B-cell-depleted T cells, or PBMCs supplied cDNA or gDNA.

The V end lost 2 bases, the J end lost 0 bases, and 11 bases lay between the germline ends. CDR3 length equals 16 residues. Germline-derived CDR1 and CDR2 are KGHSH and LQKENI. Per the study methods: Amplification with reference gene primers provided the estimates of nucleated cell counts. Method: immunoSEQ multiplex PCR; TCRdb's copy keeps in-frame clones and lacks some. The V and J calls and clone size come from that table; D and trimming were worked out from the DNA. The sample shows some 160,000 clones, 89% of them seen only once. The clonotype comes from a man between 60 and 75 years old with acute or convalescent COVID-19. The chain carries TRBV18 and TRBJ1-3; possible D gene TRBD1, 5 bases. What was sequenced was peripheral blood. CDR3 in DNA: TGTGCCAGCTCACCAATCAACACAGGCTCTGGAAACACCATATATTTT. It yields the protein CASSPINTGSGNTIYF.